One and the same sample provided the 21 T cell receptor beta chains below, sequenced in a study of Ad26.COV2.S vaccination and SARS-CoV-2 variants. Data came from immunoSEQ multiplex PCR; TCRdb stores just in-frame clones and leaves some out. The repertoire has 440,000 or so clones, roughly 88% of them found once; the top ten carry more than 3.5%. Treatment reported: around 19 received Ad26.COV2.S at low or high dose, single or two shots; about five received placebo; per-sample allocation not given. It was on day 63 after the first vaccine or placebo injection that samples were taken. The source was peripheral blood, collected in a trial of Ad26.COV2.S vaccine versus placebo. These receptors came from a person aged 18 to 65 who received the Ad26.COV2.S COVID-19 vaccine or a placebo.

The count of this clone is one. CDR3 sequence (DNA): TGTGCCAGCAGTTCACTGGCGGGGGATACTGAAGCTTTCTTT. It yields the protein CASSSLAGDTEAFF. The chain employs TRBV28 and TRBJ1-1; possible D gene TRBD1, 5 bases. This CDR3 has 14 amino acids. With 4 bases removed from V and 5 bases from J, the gap between germline ends came to 14 bases. Germline V gives CDR1 MDHEN, CDR2 SYDVKM.

This clone was seen only once. This chain uses TRBV28 with TRBJ2-1, with TRBD2 matching over 16 bases. The CDR3 is 18 amino acids. CDR1 MDHEN and CDR2 SYDVKM come from the germline V gene. The CDR3, as DNA: TGTGCGACGAAGGGGACTAGCGGGAGGGATAATGCTTACAATGAGCAGTTCTTC. Residues: CATKGTSGRDNAYNEQFF. Full variable domain (remainder filled in from reference TRBV28 and TRBJ2-1): DVKVTQSSRYLVKRTGEKVFLECVQDMDHENMFWYRQDPGLGLRLIYFSYDVKMKEKGDIPEGYSVSREKKERFSLILESASTNQTSMYLCATKGTSGRDNAYNEQFFGPGTRLTVL.

This chain joins TRBV27 and TRBJ1-1; weak D call: TRBD1 (5 bases). The germline CDR1 and CDR2 sequences are MNHEY and SMNVEV (reference sequence). The CDR3 loop spans 14 amino acids. The germline V and J ends were trimmed by 6 bases and 1 base, with 12 bases remaining between them. Here the CDR3 reads CASSPPGGNTEAFF. The CDR3 DNA reads TGTGCCAGCAGCCCGCCCGGGGGGAACACTGAAGCTTTCTTT.

The CDR3 spells CASGWASGRSGYNEQFF. DNA of the CDR3: TGTGCTAGTGGTTGGGCTAGCGGGAGATCAGGGTACAATGAGCAGTTCTTC. V is TRBV12-5 and J is TRBJ2-1; 10 nucleotides line up with TRBD2. With V trimmed by 4 bases and J by 4 bases, 10 bases remained unmatched. Germline CDR1 reads LGHNT; CDR2 reads FRNRAP. The CDR3 totals 17 residues.

The chain employs TRBV20-1 and TRBJ2-5; D remains unclear. V lost 4 bases, J lost 1 base, and 4 bases lay in between. This CDR3 has 11 residues. The germline V gene has CDR1 DFQATT and CDR2 SNEGSKA (reference sequence). CDR3 loop: CSATGQETQYF. For the CDR3, the DNA is TGCAGTGCTACTGGCCAAGAGACCCAGTACTTC.

This clone was detected once. This sequence joins TRBV7-2 and TRBJ1-5; D gene uncertain. Germline V gives CDR1 SGHTA, CDR2 FQGNSA. V lost 1 base and J lost 7, with 11 bases in between. CDR3 length equals 14 residues. The DNA of the CDR3 is TGTGCCAGCAGCTTAGGATCGGGCGGGCAGCCCCAGCATTTT. It translates to CASSLGSGGQPQHF.

The chain joins TRBV10-3 to TRBJ2-2; D is unresolved. The germline V gene has CDR1 ENHRY and CDR2 SYGVKD. The CDR3 covers 14 residues. Deletions cut 1 base from V and 7 bases from J, with 10 bases between. The CDR3 nucleotides are TGTGCCATCAGTGAGTTTTTGGATGGCGGGGAGCTGTTTTTT. Translating it yields CAISEFLDGGELFF.

The chain is built from TRBV27 and TRBJ2-7; D uncertain. This CDR3 spans 11 amino acids. The germline gives CDR1 MNHEY, CDR2 SMNVEV (reference sequence). V lost 7 bases to trimming and J lost 3 bases, with 7 bases between them. The CDR3 sequence is CASTTYYEQYF. The CDR3, as DNA: TGTGCCAGCACAACATACTACGAGCAGTACTTC.

The chain uses TRBV7-9 and TRBJ2-3; 7 bases map to TRBD2. The length of the CDR3 is 17 residues. CDR1 is SEHNR and CDR2 is FQNEAQ in the germline V gene (reference sequence). J lost 4 bases, V lost 0 bases, and 10 bases had no gene match. Here the CDR3 reads CASSLAPLASGPDTQYF. The CDR3 DNA follows: TGTGCCAGCAGCTTAGCCCCACTAGCGTCTGGCCCAGATACGCAGTATTTT.

The rearrangement joins TRBV4-2 to TRBJ2-4; 12 positions agree with TRBD2. In germline, CDR1 is LGHNA, CDR2 YNFKEQ. Trimming took 1 base from V and 2 from J; bases not matched to a gene: 3. The CDR3 has 17 amino acids. The chain's CDR3 is CASSQGGLAGTKNIQYF. Written as DNA, the CDR3 is TGTGCCAGCAGCCAAGGTGGACTAGCGGGAACCAAAAACATTCAGTACTTC.

The chain carries TRBV5-1 and TRBJ2-1, with a tentative D call TRBD2 (6 bases). Trimming took off 0 bases at V and 8 bases at J, with 18 bases between the two ends. Germline values: CDR1 SGHRS, CDR2 YFSETQ. There are 16 residues in the CDR3. CDR3 residues: CASSLAGTPGIDEQFF. The DNA for the CDR3 is TGCGCCAGCAGCTTGGCCGGGACTCCCGGGATTGATGAGCAGTTCTTC.

This rearrangement joins TRBV7-2 to TRBJ1-1; 7 nucleotides match TRBD1. Germline lookup yields CDR1 SGHTA and CDR2 FQGNSA. The trim removed 5 bases at V and 3 bases at J, leaving 3 bases unmatched. This CDR3 has 13 residues. The CDR3: CASSRDRDTEAFF. CDR3 bases: TGTGCCAGCAGCAGAGACAGGGACACTGAAGCTTTCTTT.

This chain uses TRBV27 with TRBJ1-2, with 12 bases lining up with TRBD1. This CDR3 contains 15 residues. After removal of 0 bases from V and 6 bases from J, the junction contained 2 bases not matched to a gene. Germline lookup yields CDR1 MNHEY and CDR2 SMNVEV (reference sequence). CDR3 nucleotide sequence: TGTGCCAGCAGTTTATCGGGGGACAGGGGGCATGGCTACACCTTC. This gives the protein CASSLSGDRGHGYTF.

This sequence joins TRBV28 and TRBJ1-3, with 10 bases lining up with TRBD1. J lost 0 bases, V lost 3 bases, and 5 bases had no gene match. From germline, CDR1 is MDHEN and CDR2 SYDVKM. This CDR3 region has 17 residues. Here the CDR3 DNA reads TGTGCCAGCAGTTTGGCGGGACAGGGGTTCTCTGGAAACACCATATATTTT. Protein product: CASSLAGQGFSGNTIYF.

Notes on this clone: One end of the junction varies from germline; a read error may be responsible. In DNA form, the CDR3 reads TGTGCCAGCAGTTTGGAGAGGGGAGCCTCTAAGGAAAAACTGTTTTTT. Encoded protein: CASSLERGASKEKLFF. This rearrangement joins TRBV5-4 to TRBJ1-4; a possible D gene is TRBD1 (5 bases). Germline V CDR1 and CDR2: SGHNT, YYREEE (reference sequence). This CDR3 has 16 amino acids.

The chain recombines TRBV28 with TRBJ2-7; the D call may be TRBD1 or TRBD2 (5 bases each). The germline CDR1 and CDR2 sequences are MDHEN and SYDVKM. V was pared by 5 bases and J by 0 bases, with 11 bases between. CDR3 length equals 14 residues. CDR3 nucleotides: TGTGCCAGCAGTCCCCCAGGGAGCTCCTACGAGCAGTACTTC. Translated: CASSPPGSSYEQYF.

V usage is TRBV28 and J usage is TRBJ2-1, with 8 bases fitting TRBD1. The germline gives CDR1 MDHEN, CDR2 SYDVKM. This CDR3 contains 14 residues. Losses at the gene ends were 7 bases for V and 8 bases for J; bases not matched to a gene: 10. The CDR3 bases are TGTGCCAGCAATCTGGACAGGGCCTGGGATGAGCAGTTCTTC. Protein: CASNLDRAWDEQFF.

To note about this clone: Other DNA sequences within the sample encode an identical CDR3. The rearrangement joins TRBV28 to TRBJ2-5; 10 bases map to TRBD1. The CDR3 is 14 residues long. Unmatched junction bases numbered 3, after V lost 3 bases and J lost 5 bases. Germline assignment: CDR1 MDHEN and CDR2 SYDVKM. The CDR3 coding sequence is TGTGCCAGCAGTTTGACAGGGGGCCGTGAGACCCAGTACTTC. Amino acid sequence: CASSLTGGRETQYF.

V is TRBV10-2 and J is TRBJ2-7; D is unresolved. The CDR3 totals 15 residues. Germline CDR1 and CDR2: WSHSY and SAAADI. The germline V and J ends were trimmed by 0 bases and 0 bases, with 9 bases remaining between them. CDR3 in amino acids: CASSESGRFSYEQYF. In DNA, the CDR3 is TGCGCCAGCAGTGAGTCCGGCAGGTTCTCCTACGAGCAGTACTTC.

The count of this clone is one. CDR3: CASSSTGGRYEQYF. CDR3 DNA: TGTGCCAGCAGTTCGACAGGGGGGCGCTACGAGCAGTACTTC. The V call is TRBV6-5, the J call TRBJ2-7, with TRBD1 matching 9 bases. The length of the CDR3 is 14 residues. V dropped 4 bases and J dropped 3; count of bases not matched to a gene: 4. From germline, CDR1 is MNHEY and CDR2 SVGAGI.

This sequence joins TRBV24-1 and TRBJ2-1, with TRBD2 identical over 13 bases. The CDR3 spans 17 residues. V shed 3 bases and J 8 bases; nucleotides not matched to a gene: 9. Germline CDR1 reads KGHDR; CDR2 reads SFDVKD. The CDR3 nucleotides read TGTGCCACCAGTGATCCCCCCGGACTAGCGGGAGATCATGAGCAGTTCTTC. Its protein product is CATSDPPGLAGDHEQFF.